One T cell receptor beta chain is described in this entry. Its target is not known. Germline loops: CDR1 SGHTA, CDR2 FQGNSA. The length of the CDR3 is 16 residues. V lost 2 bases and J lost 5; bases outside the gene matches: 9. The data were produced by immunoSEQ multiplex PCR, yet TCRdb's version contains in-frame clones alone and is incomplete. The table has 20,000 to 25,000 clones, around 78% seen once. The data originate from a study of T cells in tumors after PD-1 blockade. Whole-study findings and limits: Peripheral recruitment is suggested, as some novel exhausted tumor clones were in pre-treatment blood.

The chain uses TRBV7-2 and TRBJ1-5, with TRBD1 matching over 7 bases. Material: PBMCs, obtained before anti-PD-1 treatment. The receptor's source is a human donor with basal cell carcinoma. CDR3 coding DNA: TGTGCCAGCAGCTTACCAATGGGGACAGAGTATCAGCCCCAGCATTTT. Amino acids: CASSLPMGTEYQPQHF.